This T cell receptor beta chain was captured by sequencing in a study of CD4 T cells in relation to SARS-CoV-2 and coronaviruses. Overall study: ViraFEST: approximately eleven-day antigen culture of PBMCs, then TCR beta CDR3 sequencing.

Turning to this clone: Its cognate antigen is unknown.

Generated by immunoSEQ multiplex PCR, the TCRdb table keeps only in-frame clones and is missing some. The top ten hold 14% to 15% of the sample, which has over 25,000 clones, 76% seen once. The germline CDR1 and CDR2 sequences are SEHNR and FQNEAQ (reference sequence). Deletions cut 5 bases from V and 2 bases from J, with 12 bases between. There are 14 residues in the CDR3. CD4+ T cells from unexposed donors were obtained before the COVID-19 pandemic (2011-2018). The cells were cultured for roughly 11 days before CD4+ T cells were isolated. Cells permitting, SARS-CoV-2 S/N and four cold-coronavirus spikes were tested on unexposed-donor CD4+ T cells.

The receptor comes from a human donor in good health. The sample consisted of CD4+ T cells from PBMCs, cultured in vitro. The chain joins TRBV7-9 to TRBJ2-5; no clear D gene. CDR3 residues: CASSLPPRQETQYF. The CDR3, as DNA: TGTGCCAGCAGCCTTCCCCCCAGACAAGAGACCCAGTACTTC.